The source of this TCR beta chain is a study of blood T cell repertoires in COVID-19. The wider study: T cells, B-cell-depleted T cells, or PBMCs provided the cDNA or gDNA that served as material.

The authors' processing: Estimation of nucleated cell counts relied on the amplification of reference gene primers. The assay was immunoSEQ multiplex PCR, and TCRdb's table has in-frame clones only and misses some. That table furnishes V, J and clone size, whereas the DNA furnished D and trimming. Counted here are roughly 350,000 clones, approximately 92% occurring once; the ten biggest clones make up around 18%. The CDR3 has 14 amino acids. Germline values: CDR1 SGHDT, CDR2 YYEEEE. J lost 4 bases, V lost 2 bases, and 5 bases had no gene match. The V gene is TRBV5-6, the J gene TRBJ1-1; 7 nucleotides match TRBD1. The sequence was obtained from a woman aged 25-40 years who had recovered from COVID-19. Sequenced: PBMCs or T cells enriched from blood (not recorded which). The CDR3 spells CASSFRGRGTEAFF. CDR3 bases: TGTGCCAGCAGCTTTAGGGGGCGAGGCACTGAAGCTTTCTTT.